The TCR beta chain under discussion was sequenced for a study of blood T cell repertoires in COVID-19. This CDR3 spans 15 amino acids. The V gene's germline CDR1 is SNHLY and CDR2 FYNNEI. Trimming stripped 7 bases from V and 0 bases from J, with 16 bases between. In the source study's methods: Amplifying reference gene primers gave estimates of nucleated cell counts. Profiling relied on immunoSEQ multiplex PCR, and the TCRdb table lists in-frame clones only, not all of them. D and trimming were read from the DNA, whereas the V and J calls and clone size are those reported in that table. Of 400,000 or so clones in the sample, around 86% were seen once.

This clonotype was obtained from a human donor in a cohort sampled during active COVID-19. The specimen was peripheral blood. The chain recombines TRBV2 with TRBJ2-7, with D perhaps TRBD1 (5 bases). The CDR3 region is CASIFDSSVSYEQYF. CDR3 DNA: TGTGCCAGCATCTTTGACAGTTCCGTCTCCTACGAGCAGTACTTC.